The clone carrying this TCR beta chain came up many times. The antigen remains undetermined. This entry comes from a study of T-cell memory formation after mild COVID-19. Regarding the study as a whole: Shrinking CD4+ clones resided mostly in CM and EM, and CD8+ ones in EMRA.

TCRdb ran MiXCR on the 5' RACE reads and lists one entry per CDR3 protein. Among approximately 300,000 distinct CDR3 sequences listed, roughly a fifth were seen once. V shed 0 bases and J shed 5 bases, with 13 bases lying between them. The germline gives CDR1 LGHNA, CDR2 YSLEER. The length of the CDR3 is 15 residues. The chain uses TRBV4-3 and TRBJ2-5; the D gene is possibly TRBD1 (6 bases). Sequenced sample: PBMCs or a T cell subset sorted from them (not recorded which). The clonotype originates from a man aged 18 to 35 who had mild COVID-19 (a few samples of this study predate the infection). Cell type and time point are not known. The CDR3 DNA follows: TGCGCCAGCAGCCAAGATATTACAGGGTGGGAGACCCAGTACTTC. This encodes CASSQDITGWETQYF.